This TCR beta chain stems from a study of blood T cell repertoires in COVID-19. This CDR3 comprises 15 residues. V was clipped by 3 bases and J by 13 bases; unmatched bases: 16. Per germline, CDR1 SGDLS and CDR2 YYNGEE. The table came from immunoSEQ multiplex PCR; TCRdb's copy has only in-frame clones and leaves some out. This table holds about 480,000 clones, roughly 89% found once. The chain couples TRBV9 to TRBJ2-1; 7 bases map to TRBD1. The TCR sequence derives from a woman in her 50s with COVID-19, enrolled during active disease. The sequencing sample was made of peripheral blood. Here the CDR3 reads CASSALLTGETPQFF. CDR3 DNA: TGTGCCAGCAGCGCACTTCTAACAGGGGAGACACCCCAGTTCTTC.